The rows below give T cell receptor beta chains drawn from one sample of a study of blood T cells in healthy people across ages. MiXCR, applied by TCRdb to the 5' RACE reads, yields one record per CDR3 protein. Of 600,000 to 900,000 distinct CDR3 sequences in the sample, roughly 25% were seen once. The same specimen was also included in a second study, on T cells of mothers and their children.

The sample consisted of blood. These receptors all come from a boy under 18 in good health. The conserved cysteine and the conserved F or W are not part of the CDR3 here. Fields, in order: CDR3 protein, J gene, V gene.

CDR3: ATSRDGGTGGNEQF; J: -; V: TRBV15
CDR3: ASSWGTGAIGETQY; J: TRBJ2-5; V: TRBV6-6
CDR3: ASIDIDTYEQY; J: TRBJ2-7; V: TRBV7-9
CDR3: ASSPSFRGTSYNEQF; J: TRBJ2-1; V: TRBV6-2/TRBV6-3
CDR3: ASSARQEGQY; J: TRBJ2-5; V: TRBV6-1
CDR3: ASSQVGGGASETQY; J: TRBJ2-5; V: TRBV6-5
CDR3: ASTITGGYT; J: TRBJ1-2; V: TRBV12-3/TRBV12-4
CDR3: ASSPRQVTTNEKLF; J: TRBJ1-4; V: TRBV7-9
CDR3: ASSFNPQYEQH; J: TRBJ2-5; V: TRBV5-1
CDR3: ASSGGLAQETQY; J: TRBJ2-5; V: TRBV5-5
CDR3: ASRRTGGMETQY; J: TRBJ2-5; V: TRBV28
CDR3: ASSRIPSGGNDEQF; J: TRBJ2-1; V: TRBV5-1
CDR3: ASSYAWLRPGELF; J: TRBJ2-2; V: TRBV6-5
CDR3: ASSVVSSGNSNEQF; J: TRBJ2-1; V: TRBV9
CDR3: ASSFRAGYEQY; J: -; V: TRBV5-5
CDR3: ASSQGTSRRTSYNEQF; J: TRBJ2-1; V: TRBV4-1
CDR3: ASREFFRGKHQPQH; J: TRBJ1-5; V: TRBV27
CDR3: ASSLVNHSGEKLF; J: TRBJ1-4; V: TRBV11-2
CDR3: ASSQLRTEGLAGSGANVLT; J: TRBJ2-6; V: TRBV11-1
CDR3: ASRKPGQTNYGYT; J: TRBJ1-2; V: TRBV11-2
CDR3: ATRSTVLAKNIQY; J: TRBJ2-4; V: TRBV15
CDR3: ASSLTKHGQETQY; J: TRBJ2-5; V: TRBV11-2
CDR3: ASSVDQEHNEQF; J: TRBJ2-1; V: TRBV9
CDR3: ASNSGSRSDEQY; J: -; V: TRBV5-1
CDR3: ASSSGSSGSETQY; J: TRBJ2-5; V: TRBV7-2
CDR3: ASSQLIGNTDTQY; J: TRBJ2-3; V: TRBV4-2
CDR3: ASSLRYAYRSGANVLT; J: TRBJ2-6; V: TRBV12-3/TRBV12-4
CDR3: AIIQGSGANVLT; J: TRBJ2-6; V: TRBV12-3/TRBV12-4
CDR3: ASSLAMTGVAPYGCT; J: TRBJ1-2; V: TRBV27
CDR3: ASSPVGGMELDTQY; J: TRBJ2-3; V: TRBV9
CDR3: ASTPRGPWNTGELF; J: TRBJ2-2; V: TRBV6-1
CDR3: ASSLAGGVHTDTQY; J: TRBJ2-3; V: TRBV7-6
CDR3: SARDHGGASSYNEQF; J: TRBJ2-1; V: TRBV20-1
CDR3: ASSAPGAGYRTDTQY; J: TRBJ2-3; V: TRBV13